The 2 T cell receptor beta chains below were found in one sample sequenced in a study of human T cells and chemical hapten exposure. MiXCR was run by TCRdb on the RACE reads, yielding one entry per CDR3 protein. The repertoire holds roughly 81,000 distinct CDR3 sequences, with over 6.5% as singletons. The time point: pre-sensitization, week 0. Treatment noted: therapeutic diphenylcyclopropenone sensitization with weekly scalp DPC. The sample here was whole blood, taken in connection with sensitization to the hapten diphenylcyclopropenone (DPC). These receptors were taken from a man in his forties or fifties with alopecia areata. Some clones in this sample may be carry-over from other donors' samples.

This clonotype was counted at least ten times. This rearrangement joins TRBV5-1 to TRBJ2-5, with D hard to call. Trimming shortened V by 3 bases and J by 3 bases, and 12 bases separated the two germline ends. Germline CDR1 reads SGHRS; CDR2 reads YFSETQ. CDR3 length equals 14 residues. The CDR3 is CASSSHWGEETQYF. The CDR3 nucleotides are TGCGCCAGCAGCTCCCATTGGGGTGAAGAGACCCAGTACTTC. Supplemented by reference TRBV5-1 and TRBJ2-5, the full variable domain reads KAGVTQTPRYLIKTRGQQVTLSCSPISGHRSVSWYQQTPGQGLQFLFEYFSETQRNKGNFPGRFSGRQFSNSRSEMNVSTLELGDSALYLCASSSHWGEETQYFGPGTRLLVL.

The rearrangement links TRBV6-2 or TRBV6-3 to TRBJ2-1, with 11 bases aligning to TRBD2. Per the germline V gene, CDR1 is MNHEY and CDR2 is SVGEGT. J lost 9 bases, V lost 1 base, and 11 bases had no gene match. The CDR3 runs 17 residues. CDR3 sequence: CASSYFRLAGSPTEQFF. Here the CDR3 DNA reads TGTGCCAGCAGTTACTTCCGACTAGCGGGAAGTCCCACTGAGCAGTTCTTC.